Following are 26 T cell receptor beta chains from one sample sequenced in a study of graft-versus-host responses after intestinal transplantation. The researchers put 200,000 CFSE-labeled responder cells into plates with 200,000 irradiated, violet-dye-labeled stimulator cells. The method was immunoSEQ multiplex PCR; TCRdb's version includes in-frame clones alone and lacks a portion of them. Of over 5,500 clones listed, approximately 25% are singletons. Material: alloreactive CD8+ T cells from a mixed lymphocyte reaction culture, obtained before transplantation. The subset is: CFSE-low proliferating T cells sorted from approximately 6-day pre-transplant mixed lymphocyte reaction (GvH or HvG direction). Source of these receptors: a human patient who was an organ donor for intestinal transplantation.

CDR3 coding DNA: TGTGCCAGCGCTAGCGGAGCCTACGAGCAGTACTTC. Translation: CASASGAYEQYF. The V and J genes are TRBV6-5 and TRBJ2-7, with TRBD2 identical over 7 bases. CDR3 length: 12 amino acids. CDR1 is MNHEY and CDR2 is SVGAGI in the germline V gene. V dropped 8 bases and J dropped 2; count of bases not matched to a gene: 3.

In its sample, this clone was seen once. The rearrangement uses TRBV7-8 and TRBJ2-5; perhaps D is TRBD1 or TRBD2 (7 bases each). The V and J ends lost 5 bases and 3 bases respectively, with 13 bases between them. This CDR3 contains 14 residues. CDR1 is SGHVS, CDR2 FQNEAQ, per germline. The CDR3 loop reads CASSNRGGKETQYF. The CDR3 coding sequence is TGTGCCAGCAGCAACAGGGGAGGGAAAGAGACCCAGTACTTC. The full variable domain, in which reference TRBV7-8 and TRBJ2-5 provide the parts outside the CDR3, is GAGVSQSPRYKVAKRGQDVALRCDPISGHVSLFWYQQALGQGPEFLTYFQNEAQLDKSGLPSDRFFAERPEGSVSTLKIQRTQQEDSAVYLCASSNRGGKETQYFGPGTRLLVL.

About this clone itself: This probably arose from a read error, given a far larger clone one base away. The same CDR3 is also encoded by other DNA sequences in this sample. The rearrangement links TRBV7-2 to TRBJ2-1; 9 bases align to TRBD1. With V trimmed by 5 bases and J by 3 bases, 5 bases remained unmatched. This CDR3 has 15 residues. The germline gives CDR1 SGHTA, CDR2 FQGNSA. The CDR3 nucleotides are TGTGCCAGCAGCCGGACAGGGGCTGGCTACAATGAGCAGTTCTTC. This sequence encodes CASSRTGAGYNEQFF.

This clone qualifies as medium-sized. The CDR3 reads CASSWGTNYGYTF. The CDR3 bases are TGTGCCAGCAGCTGGGGGACCAACTATGGCTACACCTTC. This sequence joins TRBV5-6 and TRBJ1-2, with D possibly matching TRBD1 (5 bases). The CDR3 loop spans 13 amino acids. V was trimmed by 3 bases and J by 2 bases, leaving 8 bases between them. CDR1 is SGHDT, CDR2 YYEEEE, per germline.

By proportion, this clone is medium-sized (0.01 to 0.1%). The chain employs TRBV7-9 and TRBJ1-1, with D hard to call. Germline V gene lookup returns CDR1 SEHNR and CDR2 FQNEAQ (reference sequence). The CDR3 covers 13 residues. Trimming pared 3 bases from V and 0 bases from J, leaving 5 bases between. CDR3 protein: CASSFTVNTEAFF. The DNA for the CDR3 is TGTGCCAGCAGCTTTACAGTGAACACTGAAGCTTTCTTT.

The V call is TRBV13, the J call TRBJ2-3, with a weak D call TRBD2 (6 bases). The V end was cut by 5 bases, the J end by 7 bases, with 13 bases between. CDR1 PRHDT and CDR2 FYEKMQ come from the germline V gene (reference sequence). This CDR3 has 13 amino acids. CDR3: CASSLGLANTQYF. For the CDR3, the DNA is TGTGCCAGCAGCCTGGGACTGGCGAATACGCAGTATTTT.

Of note for this clone: One base away lies a much larger clone, so this may be a sequencing read error. The V call is TRBV6-5, the J call TRBJ1-5; D possibly corresponds to TRBD1 (6 bases). Germline V gene lookup returns CDR1 MNHEY and CDR2 SVGAGI. The CDR3 runs 13 residues. CDR3: CASSLTGNQLQHF. DNA of the CDR3: TGTGCCAGCAGCCTAACAGGGAATCAGCTCCAGCATTTT.

This rearrangement joins TRBV13 to TRBJ2-7; perhaps TRBD2 as D (7 bases). The CDR3 extends over 18 amino acids. Trimming left V 0 bases short and J 5 bases short, with 23 bases between. Germline CDR1 reads PRHDT; CDR2 reads FYEKMQ (reference sequence). DNA of the CDR3: TGTGCCAGCAGCTTAGGCCTTGATTGGAGGGAGGGGGGCAACGAGCAGTACTTC. This sequence encodes CASSLGLDWREGGNEQYF.

The chain carries TRBV7-3 and TRBJ2-1; 7 bases line up with TRBD2. J gave up 8 bases and V 5 bases, and 12 bases lay outside the gene matches. This CDR3 has 15 amino acids. The V gene's germline CDR1 is SGHTA and CDR2 FQGTGA. The CDR3 protein is CASSPRAGVGDEQFF. In DNA, the CDR3 is TGTGCCAGCAGCCCCCGTGCGGGAGTAGGAGATGAGCAGTTCTTC.

This clone was counted a few times. The chain couples TRBV19 to TRBJ1-1; D perhaps matches TRBD1 (5 bases). V dropped 7 bases and J dropped 1 base, with 13 bases sitting between them. In germline, CDR1 is LNHDA, CDR2 SQIVND (reference sequence). The CDR3 runs to 14 residues. This CDR3 reads CASTPTETNTEAFF. The CDR3 DNA reads as TGTGCCAGTACCCCGACAGAGACGAACACTGAAGCTTTCTTT.

This clone has more than one count but fewer than ten. The gene calls are TRBV14 and TRBJ2-5; the match to TRBD2 covers 10 bases. There are 17 residues in the CDR3. J was trimmed by 7 bases and V by 1 base; bases with no gene match: 12. Germline V lookup: CDR1 SGHDN, CDR2 FVKESK. The CDR3 DNA is TGTGCCAGCAGCCAAGGATCTAAGCGGGAGGGGTGGGCGACCCAGTACTTC. It is translated as CASSQGSKREGWATQYF. The full variable domain, completed using reference TRBV14 and TRBJ2-5, is EAGVTQFPSHSVIEKGQTVTLRCDPISGHDNLYWYRRVMGKEIKFLLHFVKESKQDESGMPNNRFLAERTGGTYSTLKVQPAELEDSGVYFCASSQGSKREGWATQYFGPGTRLLVL.

By proportion, this clone is medium-sized (0.01 to 0.1%). V is TRBV4-1 and J is TRBJ2-2; 8 nucleotides align to TRBD2. The V gene's germline CDR1 is MGHRA and CDR2 YSYEKL. This CDR3 has 18 residues. V shed 1 base, J shed 5 bases, and the junction held 12 bases outside the gene matches. The CDR3 loop reads CASSQAVPAGVQTGELFF. CDR3 nucleotide sequence: TGCGCCAGCAGCCAAGCCGTCCCAGCGGGAGTACAAACCGGGGAGCTGTTTTTT.

This clone has only a few counts. Other DNA sequences in the same sample also yield this CDR3. The V gene is TRBV4-3, the J gene TRBJ2-1; TRBD2 matches 8 bases. The CDR3 covers 14 residues. Germline V CDR1 and CDR2: LGHNA, YSLEER. V lost 7 bases, J lost 4 bases, and 6 bases stayed unmatched. The CDR3 loop reads CASNTGLGYNEQFF. The CDR3 nucleotides are TGCGCCAGCAACACGGGACTAGGTTACAATGAGCAGTTCTTC.

Only a few counts were recorded for this clone. The rearrangement joins TRBV27 to TRBJ1-5; no firm D call. V lost 4 bases and J lost 0, with 13 bases in between. Germline loops: CDR1 MNHEY, CDR2 SMNVEV (reference sequence). This CDR3 is 16 amino acids long. The DNA for the CDR3 is TGTGCCAGCAGTTACTCGATAGAGGGTAGCAATCAGCCCCAGCATTTT. It yields the protein CASSYSIEGSNQPQHF.

V gene TRBV9 combines with J gene TRBJ2-1, with D possibly matching TRBD2 (6 bases). Looked up from germline, CDR1 is SGDLS and CDR2 is YYNGEE. The CDR3 consists of 15 residues. Between the trimmed V and J ends, which lost 4 bases and 0 bases, there was a span of 11 bases. CDR3 sequence: CASSLGLSSYNEQFF. Here the CDR3 DNA reads TGTGCCAGCAGCCTGGGACTCAGCTCCTACAATGAGCAGTTCTTC.

The chain links TRBV7-9 to TRBJ2-7, with D possibly matching TRBD2 (6 bases). Germline lookup yields CDR1 SEHNR and CDR2 FQNEAQ (reference sequence). The length of the CDR3 is 16 residues. The V end lost 2 bases, the J end lost 3 bases, and 17 bases lay between the germline ends. The CDR3 sequence: CASSLTPGTAIYEQYF. The CDR3 DNA reads TGTGCCAGCAGCTTAACCCCCGGGACTGCCATCTACGAGCAGTACTTC.

In its sample, this clone was seen a few times. The CDR3 bases are TGTGCCAGCAGCTTAGCTCCAGGCCAAGAGACCCAGTACTTC. Translated: CASSLAPGQETQYF. The chain links TRBV7-3 to TRBJ2-5, with no clear D. CDR1 is SGHTA and CDR2 is FQGTGA in the germline V gene. Trimming cost V 2 bases and J 1 base, with 8 bases left between them. The CDR3 covers 14 residues.

This chain connects TRBV6-1 to TRBJ2-7, with 7 bases fitting TRBD1. The CDR3 is made up of 15 amino acids. Per germline, CDR1 MNHNS and CDR2 SASEGT. Unmatched junction bases numbered 12, after V lost 5 bases and J lost 5 bases. CDR3 protein: CASSNLADRDDEQYF. The CDR3 bases are TGTGCCAGCAGTAACCTTGCCGACAGGGACGACGAGCAGTACTTC.

The sample holds a few counts of this clone. The J gene is TRBJ2-7, the V gene TRBV7-3; unclear D gene. Trimming took 2 bases from V and 3 from J, leaving 8 bases between them. The CDR3 covers 13 residues. CDR1 is SGHTA, CDR2 FQGTGA, per germline. The CDR3 region has the DNA TGTGCCAGCAGCTTAGTTTGGATCTACGAGCAGTACTTC. Protein: CASSLVWIYEQYF. Full variable domain (outside the CDR3, taken from reference TRBV7-3 and TRBJ2-7): GAGVSQTPSNKVTEKGKYVELRCDPISGHTALYWYRQSLGQGPEFLIYFQGTGAADDSGLPNDRFFAVRPEGSVSTLKIQRTERGDSAVYLCASSLVWIYEQYFGPGTRLTVT.

The gene calls are TRBV6-4 and TRBJ2-7, with TRBD2 identical over 10 bases. Germline CDR1 and CDR2: MRHNA and SNTAGT. This CDR3 is 12 amino acids long. J was trimmed by 6 bases and V by 4 bases; bases with no gene match: 0. Written as DNA, the CDR3 is TGTGCCAGCAGTGGACTAGCGGGCGAGCAGTACTTC. This codes for CASSGLAGEQYF.

This clone is classed as medium-sized. The rearrangement links TRBV4-3 to TRBJ2-7; 9 bases are shared with TRBD2. This CDR3 contains 20 residues. The V segment lost 0 bases and the J segment 3 bases; nucleotides outside the gene matches: 18. Germline V gives CDR1 LGHNA, CDR2 YSLEER. DNA for the CDR3: TGCGCCAGCAGCCAAGATACTAGCGGGCGGCTAGGGGCCCTAGTCTACGAGCAGTACTTC. This sequence encodes CASSQDTSGRLGALVYEQYF.

The chain has TRBV7-9 and TRBJ2-1; D uncertain. This CDR3 is built from 15 residues. Trimming removed 1 base from V and 0 bases from J, with 7 bases in between. The germline V gene has CDR1 SEHNR and CDR2 FQNEAQ (reference sequence). CDR3 protein: CASSLVPGSYNEQFF. CDR3 coding DNA: TGTGCCAGCAGCTTAGTCCCGGGCTCCTACAATGAGCAGTTCTTC.

The table lists this clone with many counts. The chain carries TRBV9 and TRBJ1-2; D is possibly TRBD1 (5 bases). Germline V gene sequence: CDR1 SGDLS, CDR2 YYNGEE. This CDR3 is built from 16 residues. Trimming removed 0 bases at V and 3 bases at J, with 15 bases between. The CDR3: CASSVAAGGWDYGYTF. CDR3 bases: TGTGCCAGCAGCGTAGCTGCGGGGGGGTGGGACTATGGCTACACCTTC. Full variable domain (missing parts from reference TRBV9 and TRBJ1-2): DSGVTQTPKHLITATGQRVTLRCSPRSGDLSVYWYQQSLDQGLQFLIQYYNGEERAKGNILERFSAQQFPDLHSELNLSSLELGDSALYFCASSVAAGGWDYGYTFGSGTRLTVV.

This clone occurred a few times. This sequence joins TRBV7-3 and TRBJ1-6; D gene unclear. The V gene's germline CDR1 is SGHTA and CDR2 FQGTGA. There are 14 residues in the CDR3. Trimming removed 3 bases from V and 7 bases from J, with 10 bases in between. The CDR3 protein is CASSLRSPNSPLHF. The CDR3 DNA follows: TGTGCCAGCAGCTTGCGGTCTCCGAATTCACCCCTCCACTTT. The full variable domain, completed using reference TRBV7-3 and TRBJ1-6, is GAGVSQTPSNKVTEKGKYVELRCDPISGHTALYWYRQSLGQGPEFLIYFQGTGAADDSGLPNDRFFAVRPEGSVSTLKIQRTERGDSAVYLCASSLRSPNSPLHFGNGTRLTVT.

By frequency in the sample, this clone is medium-sized. The DNA of the CDR3 is TGTGCCAGCAGCTTAGAGTCGGGGGAGCAGTACTTC. Translation: CASSLESGEQYF. The chain uses TRBV7-9 and TRBJ2-7, with D tentatively TRBD2 (5 bases). CDR3 length equals 12 residues. The V gene lost 1 base and the J gene lost 7 bases, with 8 bases spanning the gap. CDR1 is SEHNR, CDR2 FQNEAQ, per germline (reference sequence). Together with reference TRBV7-9 and TRBJ2-7, the CDR3 gives the full variable domain: DTGVSQNPRHKITKRGQNVTFRCDPISEHNRLYWYRQTLGQGPEFLTYFQNEAQLEKSRLLSDRFSAERPKGSFSTLEIQRTEQGDSAMYLCASSLESGEQYFGPGTRLTVT.

The chain has TRBV7-3 and TRBJ2-1, with 10 positions matching TRBD2. Germline V gene sequence: CDR1 SGHTA, CDR2 FQGTGA. The CDR3 consists of 15 residues. The V segment lost 6 bases and the J segment 4 bases; nucleotides outside the gene matches: 6. CDR3 in DNA: TGTGCCAGCAGTTTACCGGGACTAGCGTACAATGAGCAGTTCTTC. Amino acids: CASSLPGLAYNEQFF.